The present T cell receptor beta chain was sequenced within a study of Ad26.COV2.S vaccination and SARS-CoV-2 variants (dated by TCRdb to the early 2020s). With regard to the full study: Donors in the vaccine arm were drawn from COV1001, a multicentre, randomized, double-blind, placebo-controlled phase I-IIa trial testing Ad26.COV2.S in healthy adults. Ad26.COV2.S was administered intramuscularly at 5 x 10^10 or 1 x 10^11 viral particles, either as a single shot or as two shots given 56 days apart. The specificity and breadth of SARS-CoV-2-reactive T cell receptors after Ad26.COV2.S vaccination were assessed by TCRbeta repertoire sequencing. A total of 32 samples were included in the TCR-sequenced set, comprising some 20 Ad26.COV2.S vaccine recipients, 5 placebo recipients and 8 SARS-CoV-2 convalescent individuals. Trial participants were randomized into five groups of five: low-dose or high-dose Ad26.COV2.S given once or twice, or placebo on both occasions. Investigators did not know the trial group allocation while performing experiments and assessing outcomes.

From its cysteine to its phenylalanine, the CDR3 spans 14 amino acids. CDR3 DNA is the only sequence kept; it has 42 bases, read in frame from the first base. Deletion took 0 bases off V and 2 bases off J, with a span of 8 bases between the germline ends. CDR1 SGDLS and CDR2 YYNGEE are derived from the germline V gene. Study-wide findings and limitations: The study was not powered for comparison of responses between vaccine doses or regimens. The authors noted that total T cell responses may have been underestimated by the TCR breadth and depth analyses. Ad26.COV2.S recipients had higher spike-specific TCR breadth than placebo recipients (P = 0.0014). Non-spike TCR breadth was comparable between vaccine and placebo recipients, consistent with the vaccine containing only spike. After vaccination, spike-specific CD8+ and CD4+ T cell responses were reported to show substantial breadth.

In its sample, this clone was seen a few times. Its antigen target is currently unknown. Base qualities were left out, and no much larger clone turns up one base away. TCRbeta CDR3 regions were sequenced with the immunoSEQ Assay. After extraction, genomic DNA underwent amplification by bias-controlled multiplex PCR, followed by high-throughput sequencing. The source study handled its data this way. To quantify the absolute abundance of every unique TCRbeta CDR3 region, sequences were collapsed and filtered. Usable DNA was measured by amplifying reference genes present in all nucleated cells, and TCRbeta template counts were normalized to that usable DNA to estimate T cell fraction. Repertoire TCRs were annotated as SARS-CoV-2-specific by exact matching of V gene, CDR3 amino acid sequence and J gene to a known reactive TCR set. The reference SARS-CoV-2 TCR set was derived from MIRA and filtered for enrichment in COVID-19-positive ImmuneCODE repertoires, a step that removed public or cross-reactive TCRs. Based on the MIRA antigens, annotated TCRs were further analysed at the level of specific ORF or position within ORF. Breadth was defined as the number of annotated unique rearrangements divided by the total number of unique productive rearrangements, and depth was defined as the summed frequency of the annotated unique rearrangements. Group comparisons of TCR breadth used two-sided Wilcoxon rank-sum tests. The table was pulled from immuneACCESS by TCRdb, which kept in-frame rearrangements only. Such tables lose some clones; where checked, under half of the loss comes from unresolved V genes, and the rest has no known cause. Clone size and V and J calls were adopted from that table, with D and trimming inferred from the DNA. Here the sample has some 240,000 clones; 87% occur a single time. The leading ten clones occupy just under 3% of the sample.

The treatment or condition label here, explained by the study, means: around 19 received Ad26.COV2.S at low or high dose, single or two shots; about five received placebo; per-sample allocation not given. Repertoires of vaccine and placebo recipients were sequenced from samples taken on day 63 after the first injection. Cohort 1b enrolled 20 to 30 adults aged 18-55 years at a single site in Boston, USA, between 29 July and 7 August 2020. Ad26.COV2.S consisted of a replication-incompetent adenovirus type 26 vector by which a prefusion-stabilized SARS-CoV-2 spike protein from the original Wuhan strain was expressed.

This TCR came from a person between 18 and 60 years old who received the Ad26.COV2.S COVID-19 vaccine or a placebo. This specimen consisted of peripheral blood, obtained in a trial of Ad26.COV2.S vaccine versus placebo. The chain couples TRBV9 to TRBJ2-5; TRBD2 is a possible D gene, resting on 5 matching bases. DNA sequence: TGTGCCAGCAGCGTAGGGACTTTACAAGAGACCCAGTACTTC. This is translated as CASSVGTLQETQYF.